The clone carrying this TCR beta chain was counted a few times. The CDR3 loop spans 14 amino acids. V lost 3 bases and J lost 5, with 13 bases in between. Germline V gene sequence: CDR1 SGHVS, CDR2 FQNEAQ. The data were taken from a study of T cell responses to AZD1222 COVID-19 vaccine. Measured with immunoSEQ multiplex PCR; TCRdb has only the in-frame clones, and not every one. The repertoire consists of 60,000 to 75,000 clones, with about 85% occurring once and the leading ten covering approximately 18%. Specimen: peripheral blood, collected on day 0 of AZD1222 vaccination. The receptor was derived from an adult in good health. This chain joins TRBV7-8 and TRBJ1-2, with no clear D. CDR3 coding DNA: TGTGCCAGCAGCTTCCACCTTACAAGTTATGGCTACACCTTC. This encodes CASSFHLTSYGYTF.